The clone carrying this T cell receptor (beta chain) was seen a handful of times. In the source study's methods: Amplifying reference gene primers gave estimates of nucleated cell counts. Method: immunoSEQ multiplex PCR; TCRdb's copy keeps in-frame clones and lacks some. Clonal size and the V and J genes are those of that table, whereas D and trimming came from the DNA. The sample shows about 69,000 clones, 75% to 80% of them seen only once. These data belong to a study of blood T cell repertoires in COVID-19. The receptor was derived from a human donor in a cohort sampled during active COVID-19. The specimen was peripheral blood.

CDR3 in amino acids: CASSLDRGVVTGELFF. The CDR3 DNA reads as TGTGCCAGCAGCTTGGACAGGGGAGTCGTCACCGGGGAGCTGTTTTTT. The chain carries TRBV5-6 and TRBJ2-2; 7 nucleotides line up with TRBD1. The CDR3 runs 16 residues. Trimming removed 0 bases from V and 4 bases from J; junction bases left unmatched: 6. Germline CDR1 and CDR2: SGHDT and YYEEEE. The whole variable domain, filled in from reference TRBV5-6 and TRBJ2-2, reads DAGVTQSPTHLIKTRGQQVTLRCSPKSGHDTVSWYQQALGQGPQFIFQYYEEEERQRGNFPDRFSGHQFPNYSSELNVNALLLGDSALYLCASSLDRGVVTGELFFGEGSRLTVL.